This T cell receptor (beta chain) was profiled in a study of CD8+CD57+ T cells in acquired aplastic anemia. At the level of the study: On average, sorted CD4+ and CD8+ cells gave roughly 3 ug of DNA. Regarding the study as a whole: Researchers reported that CD8+ Simpson's diversity was not significantly different in patients versus controls.

This clonotype was counted once. Its specificity is not known. The CDR3 has 16 amino acids. Germline CDR1 is SGHTA and CDR2 is FQGTGA. Trimming took 1 base from V and 0 from J, leaving 12 bases between them. Patients picked for sequencing had shown CD8+CD57+ cell expansion detected by flow cytometry. Profiling that covered TCR beta VDJ and CDR3 relied on genomic DNA as its template. TCRdb re-derived calls from the reads in MiXCR, one entry per CDR3 protein. The sample shows 400,000 to 600,000 distinct CDR3 sequences, approximately 32% of them seen only once. This TCR was recovered from a human donor with aplastic anemia. The chain combines TRBV7-3 with TRBJ1-1; perhaps TRBD1 as D (6 bases). The source material was sorted CD4+, CD8+, or CD8+CD57+ T cells (not recorded which) from PBMCs. CDR3 bases: TGTGCCAGCAGCTTAAAGGGGGGGGGATTGAACACTGAAGCTTTCTTT. This codes for CASSLKGGGLNTEAFF. Filled out from reference TRBV7-3 and TRBJ1-1, the complete variable domain reads GAGVSQTPSNKVTEKGKYVELRCDPISGHTALYWYRQSLGQGPEFLIYFQGTGAADDSGLPNDRFFAVRPEGSVSTLKIQRTERGDSAVYLCASSLKGGGLNTEAFFGQGTRLTVV.